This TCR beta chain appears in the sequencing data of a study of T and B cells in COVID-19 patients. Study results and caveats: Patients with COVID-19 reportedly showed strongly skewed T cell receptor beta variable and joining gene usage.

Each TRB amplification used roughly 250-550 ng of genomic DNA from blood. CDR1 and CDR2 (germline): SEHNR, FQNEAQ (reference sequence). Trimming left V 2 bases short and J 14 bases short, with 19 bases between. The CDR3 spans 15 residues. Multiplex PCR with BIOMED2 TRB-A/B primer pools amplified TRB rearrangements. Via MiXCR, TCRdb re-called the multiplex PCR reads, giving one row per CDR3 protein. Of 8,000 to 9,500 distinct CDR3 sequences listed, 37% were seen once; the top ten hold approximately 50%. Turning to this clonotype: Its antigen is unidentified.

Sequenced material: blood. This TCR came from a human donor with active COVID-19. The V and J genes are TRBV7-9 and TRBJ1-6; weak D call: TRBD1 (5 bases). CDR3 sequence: CASSLRGGAQEALHF. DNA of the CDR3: TGTGCCAGCAGCTTACGGGGGGGAGCCCAAGAGGCCCTCCACTTT.